This T cell receptor (beta chain) appears in the sequencing data of a study of blood T cell repertoires in COVID-19. Study-wide context: From the United States, Italy and Spain came samples of acute and convalescent COVID-19. T cells, B-cell-depleted T cells, or PBMCs provided the cDNA or gDNA that served as material.

Per the original data handling: Amplification of reference gene primers provided the estimated nucleated cell counts. This table comes from immunoSEQ multiplex PCR, and its TCRdb copy is limited to in-frame clones, with some not included. That table is the source of V, J and clone size, and D and trimming were worked out from the DNA. The table lists 60,000 to 65,000 clones, more than 60% of them singletons. V gave up 7 bases and J gave up 3 bases; unmatched junction bases: 5. The CDR3 totals 15 residues. Germline values: CDR1 SGHTA, CDR2 FQGNSA. The specimen sequenced was peripheral blood. The chain recombines TRBV7-2 with TRBJ2-3; 12 nucleotides agree with TRBD2. The source of this sequence is a human donor in a cohort sampled during active COVID-19. CDR3 DNA: TGTGCCAGCAACCTAGCGGGGGGGGGTACAGATACGCAGTATTTT. Protein: CASNLAGGGTDTQYF.